This T cell receptor (beta chain) was identified in a study of cytomegalovirus exposure and HLA in healthy donors. Study conclusions and caveats: It was confirmed in vitro that a few of the CMV-associated chains were specific for CMV antigens.

This clone was counted a few times. Its target is not known. 60 Vbeta and 13 Jbeta primers were used in PCR. Here immunoSEQ multiplex PCR was the method, and the copy in TCRdb shows in-frame clones only, minus some. The table includes about 110,000 clones, around three quarters detected once. The CDR3 loop spans 13 amino acids. CDR1 SGHTA and CDR2 FQGTGA come from the germline V gene. Germline trimming cut 5 bases from V and 6 bases from J; bases unmatched to any gene: 5. The sample comprised PBMCs. This sequence originates from a man aged 25-45 years in good health and CMV-seropositive. The J gene is TRBJ1-1, the V gene TRBV7-3; 8 bases are shared with TRBD1. CDR3 amino acids: CASSPDRGSEAFF. The CDR3, as DNA: TGTGCCAGCAGCCCAGACAGGGGTTCTGAAGCTTTCTTT. The full variable domain, rest sourced from reference TRBV7-3 and TRBJ1-1, is GAGVSQTPSNKVTEKGKYVELRCDPISGHTALYWYRQSLGQGPEFLIYFQGTGAADDSGLPNDRFFAVRPEGSVSTLKIQRTERGDSAVYLCASSPDRGSEAFFGQGTRLTVV.